This T cell receptor (beta chain) comes out of a study of CD8+CD57+ T cells in acquired aplastic anemia (dated by TCRdb to the late 2010s). For the study in its entirety: Extracted DNA from sorted CD4+ and CD8+ cells averaged about 3 ug, ranging from roughly 0.19 to 27.4 ug. A CD8+CD57+ expansion meant a frequency higher than the mean frequency seen in healthy subjects. The research as a whole found: Some 30 CD8+ CDR3 sequences were shared between patients and controls but appeared highly expressed in patients and within their immunodominant clones. Patients and healthy controls showed no significant difference in CD8+ Simpson's diversity (P=0.060).

This clonotype was recorded many times. There is no known antigen for this receptor. Nothing much larger sits one base from this clone, and base qualities are not available. Flow cytometry had shown CD8+CD57+ cell expansion in the patients selected for sequencing. Severe acquired aplastic anemia was diagnosed in all patients according to International Study of Aplastic Anemia and Agranulocytosis and Camitta criteria. At the time blood was sampled, none of the patients had received any therapy. TCR repertoires of sorted CD4+ and CD8+ blood T cells from severe aplastic anemia patients and healthy subjects were deep-sequenced in the study. In the USA, patient enrollment took place under clinicaltrials.gov protocols 00001620, 01623167, 00001397, 00071045, 00081523 and 00961064. Ficoll-Paque density gradient centrifugation was used to isolate peripheral blood mononuclear cells. CD4+ and CD8+ T cells were sorted by FACS or magnetic beads before DNA extraction.

Genomic DNA was used as template for profiling of TCR beta VDJ combinations and CDR3 sequences. An Illumina HiSeq 2000 was used for TCR repertoire sequencing. From the authors' description of their analysis: Repertoires were assessed using TRBV/TRBJ rearrangement plots, CDR3 size and DJ length profiles, and Simpson's diversity index. The most abundant DNA sequence in the deep sequencing data was defined as the immunodominant clone. CDR3 amino acid sequences were screened for sharing across subjects and compared with published repertoires and the VDJdb database. In TCRdb, the public reads were trimmed at Q25 with fastp and aligned with MiXCR, with productive beta chains retained. Rows merge per CDR3 protein into single entries with the most common DNA and genes. Here the V and J calls rest on TCRdb's processing, not on the authors' analysis. Across this sample there are approximately 190,000 distinct CDR3 sequences, with around half seen only once. The ten largest clones take up over 7.5% of the sample.

From the germline V gene, CDR1 is MNHNS and CDR2 is SASEGT. Trimming costs V 1 base and J 1 base, and their ends lie 11 bases apart. From the cysteine through the phenylalanine, the CDR3 covers 15 amino acids. Only the CDR3 region is kept as DNA, spanning 45 bases read in frame from base 1. This sequence uses TRBV6-1 and TRBJ2-7; no D gene is confidently identified. Sequencing input: sorted CD4+, CD8+, or CD8+CD57+ T cells (not recorded which) from PBMCs. This clonotype originated in a human donor with aplastic anemia. The CDR3 protein is CASSEGPVGSYEQYF. Here is the DNA: TGTGCCAGCAGTGAAGGGCCGGTGGGTTCCTACGAGCAGTACTTC.